This is a list of T cell receptor beta chains from one sample in a study of blood T cell repertoires in COVID-19. The method was immunoSEQ multiplex PCR; TCRdb's version includes in-frame clones alone and lacks a portion of them. The top ten hold about 2.5% of the sample, which has fewer than 300,000 clones, around 90% seen once. Sequencing was done on a sample of peripheral blood. Receptor source: a person aged 18 to 29 with COVID-19, enrolled during active disease. The CDR3 runs from the conserved cysteine through the conserved F or W. D genes are given only for firm matches.

j_gene	v_gene	len	d_gene	CDR3aa	CDR3nt
TRBJ2-3	TRBV7-9	16	TRBD1	CASSLALRQGADTQYF	TGTGCCAGCAGCTTAGCGCTTCGGCAGGGGGCAGATACGCAGTATTTT
TRBJ2-7	TRBV3-1/TRBV3-2	13	-	CASSRDNLGEQYF	TGTGCCAGCAGCCGGGACAACTTAGGGGAGCAGTACTTC
TRBJ2-3	TRBV24-1	14	TRBD1	CATSDGTGTDTQYF	TGTGCCACCAGTGACGGGACAGGCACAGATACGCAGTATTTT
TRBJ2-7	TRBV28	18	TRBD2	CASRPLPGLVSVKNEQYF	TGTGCCAGCAGGCCACTTCCGGGACTAGTATCCGTGAAGAACGAGCAGTACTTC
TRBJ2-1	TRBV7-2	15	-	CASSAEIGSYNEQFF	TGTGCCAGCAGCGCCGAGATTGGTAGCTACAATGAGCAGTTCTTC
TRBJ2-5	TRBV28	15	TRBD2	CASSYLTSGSGTQYF	TGTGCCAGCAGTTACCTCACTAGCGGGAGTGGGACCCAGTACTTC
TRBJ2-3	TRBV5-1	16	TRBD1	CASSGEQGAVTDTQYF	TGCGCCAGCAGCGGCGAGCAGGGGGCAGTGACAGATACGCAGTATTTT
TRBJ2-5	TRBV5-8	13	-	CASSFPDQETQYF	TGTGCCAGCAGCTTTCCAGATCAAGAGACCCAGTACTTC
TRBJ2-5	TRBV7-9	14	TRBD2	CASSLLAGELAQYF	TGTGCCAGCAGCTTACTAGCGGGGGAGTTGGCCCAGTACTTC
TRBJ1-2	TRBV2	13	TRBD1	CATTGTANYGYTF	TGTGCCACTACCGGGACAGCTAACTATGGCTACACCTTC
TRBJ1-2	TRBV4-3	18	TRBD1	CASSIKPGQGLRNYGYTF	TGCGCCAGCTCCATTAAACCGGGACAGGGACTGAGAAACTATGGCTACACCTTC
TRBJ1-5	TRBV7-8	15	TRBD1	CASSLGTGDNQPQHF	TGTGCCAGCAGCTTAGGTACAGGGGACAATCAGCCCCAGCATTTT
TRBJ1-3	TRBV30	12	TRBD1	CAWRGTVNTIYF	TGTGCCTGGAGGGGGACAGTGAACACCATATATTTT
TRBJ1-1	TRBV11-2	15	-	CASSLYIVPSGEAFF	TGTGCCAGCAGCTTATATATTGTCCCCAGCGGCGAAGCTTTCTTT
TRBJ2-4	TRBV28	11	TRBD2	CASSWRGYQYF	TGTGCCAGCAGTTGGCGGGGGTATCAGTACTTC
TRBJ2-1	TRBV5-4	13	-	CASSTIIVNEQFF	TGTGCCAGCAGCACTATCATAGTAAATGAGCAGTTCTTC
TRBJ1-2	TRBV27	11	-	CASSGGKGYTF	TGTGCCAGCAGTGGGGGGAAGGGCTACACCTTC
TRBJ2-2	TRBV6-5	14	TRBD2	CASTQRERVGELFF	TGTGCCAGCACCCAGCGGGAGCGAGTCGGGGAGCTGTTTTTT